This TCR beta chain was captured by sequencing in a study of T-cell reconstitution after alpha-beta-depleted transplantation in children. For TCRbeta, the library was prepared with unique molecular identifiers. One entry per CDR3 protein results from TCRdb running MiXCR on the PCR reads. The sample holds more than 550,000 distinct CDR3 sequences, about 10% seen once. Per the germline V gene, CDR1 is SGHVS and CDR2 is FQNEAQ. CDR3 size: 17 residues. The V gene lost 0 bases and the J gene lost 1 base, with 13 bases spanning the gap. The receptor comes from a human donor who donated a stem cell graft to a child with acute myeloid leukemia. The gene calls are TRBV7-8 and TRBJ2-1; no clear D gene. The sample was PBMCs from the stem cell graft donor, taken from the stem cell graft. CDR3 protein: CASSLALLVGSYNEQFF. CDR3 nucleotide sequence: TGTGCCAGCAGCTTAGCGCTCCTAGTTGGATCCTACAATGAGCAGTTCTTC.